These T cell receptor beta chains were read from a single sample in a study of cytomegalovirus exposure and HLA in healthy donors. TCRdb's copy holds only in-frame clones and misses some; the assay was immunoSEQ multiplex PCR. This sample yields about 160,000 clones, of which around 75% are seen a single time; approximately 2.4% belongs to the top ten. Sequenced material: PBMCs. Source of these receptors: a female donor in good health and CMV-seronegative. CDR3s include the opening cysteine and the closing phenylalanine or tryptophan. A D gene is named only where the DNA matches it firmly. Expanded clones get a size class; other rows say once, few or many, or leave the size out.

cdr3_length j_call v_call d_call clone_size cdr3_nt cdr3_aa
17 TRBJ2-3 TRBV7-2 TRBD2 - TGTGCCAGCAGCCCGCGACTAGCGGGGGGGAGCACAGATACGCAGTATTTT CASSPRLAGGSTDTQYF
14 TRBJ2-1 TRBV7-9 - - TGTGCCAGCGCCTTAGGGGCGGGAAACAATGAGCAGTTCTTC CASALGAGNNEQFF
16 TRBJ1-1 TRBV9 - - TGTGCCAGCAGCGCCAGAAGGGCCGACAGTAACACTGAAGCTTTCTTT CASSARRADSNTEAFF
14 TRBJ1-2 TRBV15 - - TGTGCCACCAGCAGAGATCCCCAGGACTATGGCTACACCTTC CATSRDPQDYGYTF
16 TRBJ2-2 TRBV5-1 - - TGCGCCAGCAGCTTGGGGAGTAGATCGAACACCGGGGAGCTGTTTTTT CASSLGSRSNTGELFF
17 TRBJ1-2 TRBV5-4 - - TGTGCCAGCAGCGGCAAATTCCGACAAGGTTCACACTATGGCTACACCTTC CASSGKFRQGSHYGYTF
13 TRBJ2-3 TRBV27 - - TGTGCCAGCAGCTCGCTAGCGACAGATACGCAGTATTTT CASSSLATDTQYF
14 TRBJ2-7 TRBV10-1 - - TGCGCCAGCAGTGAGGCAGGGAAGATTTACGAGCAGTACTTC CASSEAGKIYEQYF
15 TRBJ1-5 TRBV6-5 TRBD1 - TGTGCCAGCAGGGGGACAGGGGCGACCGATCAGCCCCAGCATTTT CASRGTGATDQPQHF
13 TRBJ1-6 TRBV7-9 - once TGTGCCAGCAGCTTAGCCCTCAGTTCACCCCTCCACTTT CASSLALSSPLHF
15 TRBJ1-4 TRBV5-1 TRBD1 - TGCGCCAGCAGCTGGGGGGACAGGGAGGGAGAAAAACTGTTTTTT CASSWGDREGEKLFF
15 TRBJ2-7 TRBV19 - - TGTGCCAGGACGGGAGGAAACAGGGAACGCTACGAGCAGTACTTC CARTGGNRERYEQYF
16 TRBJ1-2 TRBV5-1 TRBD1 once TGCGCCAGCAGCTTGGGATTCGGACAGGATGCCTATGGCTACACCTTC CASSLGFGQDAYGYTF
13 TRBJ1-1 TRBV19 - once TGTGCCAGTAGGCACGGGGAGAACACTGAAGCTTTCTTT CASRHGENTEAFF
16 TRBJ2-2 TRBV6-5 TRBD1 - TGTGCCAGCAGTTACAACAGGGGGCCGAACACCGGGGAGCTGTTTTTT CASSYNRGPNTGELFF
13 TRBJ2-5 TRBV4-3 TRBD2 - TGCGCCAGCAGCCAGTCGGGGGGGGAGACCCAGTACTTC CASSQSGGETQYF
18 TRBJ1-1 TRBV23-1 - - TGCGCCAGCAGTCAATCGACGGCGCCGCGGGAAATGAACACTGAAGCTTTCTTT CASSQSTAPREMNTEAFF
13 TRBJ2-7 TRBV5-1 TRBD2 - TGCGCCAGCAGCTTGCTGGGGGGGGGCGAGCAGTACTTC CASSLLGGGEQYF
16 TRBJ2-1 TRBV5-1 TRBD2 once TGCGCCAGCAGCCTGACTAGCGGTGCCTCCTACAATGAGCAGTTCTTC CASSLTSGASYNEQFF
15 TRBJ2-3 TRBV4-1 - - TGCGCCAGCAGCCAACAGGGACTTGGAGCAGATACGCAGTATTTT CASSQQGLGADTQYF
15 TRBJ2-5 TRBV27 - - TGTGCCAGCAGTCCCCGGGTGAGCTCCCCCGAGACCCAGTACTTC CASSPRVSSPETQYF
10 TRBJ2-1 TRBV2 - - TGTGCCAGCAGTGTTATTGAGCAGTTCTTC CASSVIEQFF
14 TRBJ2-3 TRBV19 - many TGTGCCAGTAGTGGAATAGCGCACACAGATACGCAGTATTTT CASSGIAHTDTQYF
17 TRBJ2-7 TRBV11-2 TRBD2 - TGTGCCAGCAGCTTAGGCGGTCGAGCGGGAGGAATTTACGAGCAGTACTTC CASSLGGRAGGIYEQYF
12 TRBJ2-1 TRBV4-1 - - TGCGCCAGCAGCCTCATAGGGGAAGAGCAGTTCTTC CASSLIGEEQFF
16 TRBJ1-1 TRBV7-2 TRBD1 - TGTGCCAGCAGCTCAAGATCGACAGGGGCGAACACTGAAGCTTTCTTT CASSSRSTGANTEAFF
15 TRBJ1-2 TRBV4-3 - - TGCGCCAGCAGCCAAGGAGGTCCCAGGGGAGGGGGCTACACCTTC CASSQGGPRGGGYTF
16 TRBJ2-5 TRBV7-2 - - TGTGCCAGCAGCCCCCGCCTCGGGGTTAAGGTGGAGACCCAGTACTTC CASSPRLGVKVETQYF
15 TRBJ1-6 TRBV30 TRBD1 - TGTGCCGCCACGACAGGGAGCTCCTATAATTCACCCCTCCACTTT CAATTGSSYNSPLHF
15 TRBJ2-7 TRBV6-5 - - TGTGCCAGCAGTTACTTTCGGGTCACCCCCTACGAGCAGTACTTC CASSYFRVTPYEQYF
18 TRBJ2-1 TRBV4-1 TRBD2 once TGCGCCAGCAGCCGAGGGGCCACCGGGACTAAATCTCTCAATGAGCAGTTCTTC CASSRGATGTKSLNEQFF
18 TRBJ2-3 TRBV9 TRBD2 - TGTGCCAGCAGCGTAGCTAGAGGACTAGCGGGATTCACAGATACGCAGTATTTT CASSVARGLAGFTDTQYF
14 TRBJ1-1 TRBV2 - few TGTGCCGGCAAAGGAGGGCCCTGGAACACTGAAGCTTTCTTT CAGKGGPWNTEAFF
13 TRBJ2-1 TRBV5-4 - - TGTGCCAGCAGCACGTCAGGGCAGGCTGAGCAGTTCTTC CASSTSGQAEQFF
13 TRBJ2-2 TRBV6-1 - - TGTGCCAGCACTGAATGGCTAGCCGGGGAGCTGTTTTTT CASTEWLAGELFF
13 TRBJ1-6 TRBV19 - - TGTGCCAGTAGTCGACAGATTGAGTCACCCCTCCACTTT CASSRQIESPLHF
18 TRBJ2-3 TRBV14 TRBD2 few TGTGCCAGCAGCCAAGCCCGGGGTAGCGGGGGGGCCAAAGATACGCAGTATTTT CASSQARGSGGAKDTQYF
14 TRBJ1-6 TRBV15 TRBD1 - TGTGCCACCAGCCGTCGACAGGGCAATTCACCCCTCCACTTT CATSRRQGNSPLHF
15 TRBJ2-1 TRBV2 - - TGTGCCAGCAGTGAAAGTCGAACAGTTACCGCCGAGCAGTTCTTC CASSESRTVTAEQFF
20 TRBJ2-7 TRBV27 - few TGTGCCAGCAGTTTATCGGCCGGCGGGACTCAATTACTACCCGGGAGCGAGCAGTACTTC CASSLSAGGTQLLPGSEQYF
18 TRBJ2-3 TRBV5-4 TRBD2 - TGTGCCAGCAGCGCAGGACTAGCGGGAGGGCAATCGGGAGATACGCAGTATTTT CASSAGLAGGQSGDTQYF
15 TRBJ2-5 TRBV7-2 TRBD2 - TGTGCCAGCAGCCCGGGCGGGGGGGCTCGAGAGACCCAGTACTTC CASSPGGGARETQYF
16 TRBJ2-3 TRBV13 TRBD1 once TGTGCCAGCAGCTCGCGGACAGGGAGTGTCACAGATACGCAGTATTTT CASSSRTGSVTDTQYF
17 TRBJ2-2 TRBV15 - - TGTGCCACCAGCAGAGGACTACGGGAGCGGAACACCGGGGAGCTGTTTTTT CATSRGLRERNTGELFF
12 TRBJ1-1 TRBV9 - - TGTGCCAGCAGCGTGGGGGGGGGAGAAGCTTTCTTT CASSVGGGEAFF
16 TRBJ1-6 TRBV4-3 - - TGCGCCAGCAGCTTAATACGGGAGGGGGGCGGGTCACCCCTCCACTTT CASSLIREGGGSPLHF
15 TRBJ2-1 TRBV5-1 TRBD2 - TGCGCCAGCAGCTTGCTTCTAGCGGGGAACAATGAGCAGTTCTTC CASSLLLAGNNEQFF
17 TRBJ2-3 TRBV4-3 - - TGCGCCAGCAGCCCCCGAGGGGAGGCCGACGGCACAGATACGCAGTATTTT CASSPRGEADGTDTQYF
15 TRBJ1-2 TRBV18 TRBD1 - TGTGCCAGCTCACCGGACAGGTCCCTGAACTATGGCTACACCTTC CASSPDRSLNYGYTF
16 TRBJ2-1 TRBV7-2 TRBD2 - TGTGCCAGCAGCTTAGCGGCGGGTAGCGGGCTCGATGAGCAGTTCTTC CASSLAAGSGLDEQFF
18 TRBJ2-5 TRBV12-5 - - TGTGCTAGTGGTTTGGTACTGACAGACACCCAAGGCCAAGAGACCCAGTACTTC CASGLVLTDTQGQETQYF
14 TRBJ2-3 TRBV6-1 TRBD2 once TGTGTCGCCCACCCTGCGGGGGTAGGTCGGGCGCAGTATTTT CVAHPAGVGRAQYF
15 TRBJ2-1 TRBV10-1 - - TGCGCCAGCAGTGAAGACAGGGAGGTTTACAATGAGCAGTTCTTC CASSEDREVYNEQFF
14 TRBJ1-1 TRBV28 - - TGTGCCAGCAGTGGTGAAGGGGGGGACACTGAAGCTTTCTTT CASSGEGGDTEAFF
14 TRBJ2-1 TRBV29-1 TRBD2 - TGCAGCGTTGGCCTAGCGGGAGTATGGAATGAGCAGTTCTTC CSVGLAGVWNEQFF